The present T cell receptor beta chain was sequenced within a study of CD8 T cells in Susac syndrome. Study-wide points: The CD4+ T cell repertoires of Susac syndrome were found to show no clonal expansion.

Random hexamers were used to reverse transcribe an amount of about 0.45 to 1 ug RNA. TCRdb passed the immunoSEQ multiplex PCR reads through MiXCR, listing each CDR3 protein once. This repertoire shows around 190,000 distinct CDR3 sequences, 85% to 95% found once; its top ten account for 0.12%. Worth noting for this clonotype: Its specificity is unknown.

V was pared by 4 bases and J by 2 bases, with 11 bases between. Germline V lookup: CDR1 SQVTM, CDR2 ANQGSEA. This CDR3 is built from 13 residues. The receptor comes from a human donor with Susac syndrome. Source material: CD4+ T cells from PBMCs. The chain recombines TRBV29-1 with TRBJ1-2, with D uncertain. CDR3: CSVVQNANYGYTF. CDR3 bases: TGCAGCGTTGTACAGAACGCAAACTATGGCTACACCTTC.